This T cell receptor beta chain came from a study of CD8+ T cells in alopecia areata. Sequencing relied on a cDNA template that was reverse transcribed from extracted RNA. Data came from immunoSEQ multiplex PCR; TCRdb stores just in-frame clones and leaves some out. The table includes about 140,000 clones, about 88% detected once. Treatment of the sample: oral pan-JAK inhibitor, 5-10 mg twice daily. J gave up 6 bases and V 3 bases, and 11 bases lay outside the gene matches. The CDR3 runs 16 residues. Germline V gene lookup returns CDR1 SNHLY and CDR2 FYNNEI. The receptor comes from a human donor with alopecia areata. Sequencing was performed on CD8+ T cells sorted from blood, taken at week 4, from a patient treated with tofacitinib. The V call is TRBV2, the J call TRBJ2-7; TRBD2 matches at 10 bases. The CDR3 is CASSEWTSGGQGEQYF. The CDR3 DNA is TGTGCCAGCAGTGAGTGGACTAGCGGCGGGCAGGGCGAGCAGTACTTC.